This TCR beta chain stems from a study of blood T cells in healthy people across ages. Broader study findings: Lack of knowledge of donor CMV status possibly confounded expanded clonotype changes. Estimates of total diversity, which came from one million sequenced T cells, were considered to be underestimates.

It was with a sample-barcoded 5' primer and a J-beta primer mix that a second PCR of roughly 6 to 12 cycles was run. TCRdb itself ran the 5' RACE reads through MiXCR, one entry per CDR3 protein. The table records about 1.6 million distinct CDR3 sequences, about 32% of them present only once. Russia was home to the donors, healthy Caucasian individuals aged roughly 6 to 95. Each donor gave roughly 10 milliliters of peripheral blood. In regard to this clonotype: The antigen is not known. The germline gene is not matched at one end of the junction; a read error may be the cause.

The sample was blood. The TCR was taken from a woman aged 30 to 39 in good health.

The CDR3 bases are TGTGCCAGCAGTTTAGGGAGGTACGTGCAGTACTTC. Translating gives CASSLGRYVQYF. The genes are TRBV12-3 or TRBV12-4 and TRBJ2-7, with D maybe TRBD2 (5 bases). The CDR3 sequence is 12 residues long.